This T cell receptor beta chain is drawn from a study of CD8 T cells in Susac syndrome. Trimming shortened V by 0 bases and J by 3 bases, and 6 bases separated the two germline ends. The CDR3 totals 13 residues. Germline V gene lookup returns CDR1 SGHDN and CDR2 FVKESK. Reverse transcription used roughly 0.5 to 1 ug RNA and random hexamers. TCRdb re-called the immunoSEQ multiplex PCR reads with MiXCR, one entry per CDR3 protein. This sample has 200,000 to 300,000 distinct CDR3 sequences, with around 96% found just once. A few counts support this clonotype. Source material: CD4+ T cells from PBMCs. This sequence was found in a human donor with Susac syndrome. The chain carries TRBV14 and TRBJ2-7; D call uncertain. CDR3 loop: CASSQDFSYEQYF. The CDR3, as DNA: TGTGCCAGCAGCCAAGATTTCAGCTACGAGCAGTACTTC.